The next 9 T cell receptor beta chains were all read from a single sample in a study of T-cell memory formation after mild COVID-19. TCRdb passed the 5' RACE reads through MiXCR, listing each CDR3 protein once. Of 190,000 or so distinct CDR3 sequences listed, 20% to 25% are singletons. Material: PBMCs or a T cell subset sorted from them (not recorded which). Receptor source: an adult woman who had mild COVID-19 (a few samples of this study predate the infection). Cell type and time point are not known.

The rearrangement joins TRBV5-6 to TRBJ1-1; no reliable D call. Per the germline V gene, CDR1 is SGHDT and CDR2 is YYEEEE. The CDR3 is 14 amino acids. V was pared by 0 bases and J by 4 bases, with 10 bases between. The CDR3 region is CASSLGEVVTEAFF. The DNA of the CDR3 is TGTGCCAGCAGCTTGGGGGAGGTCGTCACTGAAGCTTTCTTT.

This clonotype showed up just a few times. V gene TRBV5-1 combines with J gene TRBJ2-7, with D maybe TRBD1 (6 bases). There are 14 residues in the CDR3. Germline-derived CDR1 and CDR2 are SGHRS and YFSETQ. Trimming pared 2 bases from V and 3 bases from J, leaving 12 bases between. CDR3 protein: CASSLLGHNYEQYF. The CDR3 DNA is TGCGCCAGCAGCTTACTGGGACACAACTACGAGCAGTACTTC.

This clonotype came up a few times. The chain combines TRBV7-8 with TRBJ1-1; possibly TRBD1 for D (6 bases). Germline CDR1 is SGHVS and CDR2 is FQNEAQ. V shed 3 bases and J shed 4 bases, with 12 bases lying between them. The CDR3 spans 14 residues. CDR3 sequence: CASSFGGGSTEAFF. Here the CDR3 DNA reads TGTGCCAGCAGCTTTGGTGGGGGCTCCACTGAAGCTTTCTTT.

The chain uses TRBV27 and TRBJ2-7; D is possibly TRBD1 (6 bases). Germline CDR1 reads MNHEY; CDR2 reads SMNVEV (reference sequence). The CDR3 loop spans 14 amino acids. Deletions cut 5 bases from V and 0 bases from J, with 11 bases between. The CDR3 DNA sequence: TGTGCCAGCAGTCCACGGACAGCCTCCTACGAGCAGTACTTC. Encoded protein: CASSPRTASYEQYF.

The rearrangement links TRBV7-3 to TRBJ2-7, with TRBD1 matching over 8 bases. CDR1 and CDR2 from the germline V gene are SGHTA and FQGTGA. This CDR3 has 15 amino acids. V shed 5 bases and J 6 bases; nucleotides not matched to a gene: 12. The CDR3 DNA reads as TGTGCCAGCAGCCCACGAGGACAGGGTTATGGCGAGCAGTACTTC. Translating it yields CASSPRGQGYGEQYF.

The chain has TRBV5-6 and TRBJ2-7; weak D call: TRBD2 (5 bases). This CDR3 is built from 12 residues. CDR1 and CDR2 (germline): SGHDT, YYEEEE. V was shortened by 2 bases and J by 6 bases, with 9 bases between the two germline ends. This CDR3 is CASSFGGLEQYF. CDR3 sequence (DNA): TGTGCCAGCAGCTTCGGAGGCCTCGAGCAGTACTTC. The full variable domain, its missing parts supplied by reference TRBV5-6 and TRBJ2-7, is DAGVTQSPTHLIKTRGQQVTLRCSPKSGHDTVSWYQQALGQGPQFIFQYYEEEERQRGNFPDRFSGHQFPNYSSELNVNALLLGDSALYLCASSFGGLEQYFGPGTRLTVT.

CDR3 amino acids: CASSLRGYDTGELFF. The CDR3 DNA reads as TGTGCCAGCAGCTTGCGGGGCTACGACACCGGGGAGCTGTTTTTT. The J gene is TRBJ2-2, the V gene TRBV5-4; perhaps D is TRBD1 or TRBD2 (5 bases each). Germline V gives CDR1 SGHNT, CDR2 YYREEE (reference sequence). The V gene lost 1 base and the J gene lost 3 bases, with 10 bases spanning the gap. The CDR3 spans 15 residues.

V usage is TRBV15 and J usage is TRBJ2-5, with D perhaps matching TRBD1 (5 bases). The V gene lost 3 bases and the J gene lost 4 bases, with 12 bases spanning the gap. The CDR3 has 14 amino acids. Germline V gives CDR1 LNHNV, CDR2 YYDKDF (reference sequence). The CDR3 region is CATSSSATGETQYF. As DNA, the CDR3 is TGTGCCACCAGCAGTTCGGCAACAGGAGAGACCCAGTACTTC.

The chain employs TRBV6-6 and TRBJ2-7; D is ambiguous. The CDR3 has 13 residues. Trimming cost V 2 bases and J 5 bases, with 10 bases left between them. Germline V gene data show CDR1 as MNHNY and CDR2 as SVGAGI (reference sequence). In DNA, the CDR3 is TGTGCCAGCAGTTACGAGGAGACCGACGAGCAGTACTTC. It specifies CASSYEETDEQYF.